Here is one T cell receptor (beta chain) with its context. Trimming took off 2 bases at V and 5 bases at J, with 21 bases between the two ends. The CDR3 extends over 17 amino acids. CDR1 and CDR2 (germline): SEHNR, FQNEAQ (reference sequence). This sample stems from a study of cytomegalovirus exposure and HLA in healthy donors. Amplification used 60 Vbeta primers and 13 Jbeta primers. Libraries were prepared by immunoSEQ multiplex PCR; TCRdb keeps only in-frame clonotypes and omits some of them. The sample carries more than 250,000 clones, about 87% recorded once. V and J are TRBV7-9 and TRBJ1-2; weak D call: TRBD1 (6 bases). Source material: PBMCs. This sequence originates from a woman aged 18-30 years in good health and CMV-seronegative. As DNA, the CDR3 is TGTGCCAGCAGCTTATCTTCCCCCCCTGCGGGGGCATATGGCTACACCTTC. Amino acid sequence: CASSLSSPPAGAYGYTF.